The 17 T cell receptor beta chains in this list originate from one sample, sequenced in a study of control samples from healthy donors and cancer patients. TCRdb's copy holds only in-frame clones and misses some; the assay was immunoSEQ multiplex PCR. The profile covers around 180,000 clones, with 91% appearing a single time and 2% taken by the ten largest. Sample: blood. The receptors come from a woman between 35 and 50 years old in good health.

J is TRBJ1-2 and V is TRBV7-9; a possible D gene is TRBD1 (5 bases). V was shortened by 5 bases and J by 4 bases, with 8 bases between the two germline ends. CDR3 length equals 12 residues. The germline V gene encodes CDR1 SEHNR and CDR2 FQNEAQ (reference sequence). Here the CDR3 DNA reads TGTGCCAGCAGCCCGGACACCTATGGCTACACCTTC. Its protein is CASSPDTYGYTF.

The rearrangement links TRBV10-2 to TRBJ1-6; the D is unclear. CDR1 and CDR2 from the germline V gene are WSHSY and SAAADI. The CDR3 contains 13 residues. V was shortened by 0 bases and J by 7 bases, with 4 bases between the two germline ends. The CDR3 DNA is TGCGCCAGCAGTGAGTCTACAAATTCACCCCTCCACTTT. Its protein is CASSESTNSPLHF.

This clone was seen only once. V and J are TRBV7-9 and TRBJ1-2; a weak D match, TRBD1 (5 bases). Germline V gives CDR1 SEHNR, CDR2 FQNEAQ (reference sequence). This CDR3 is built from 12 residues. Trimming left V 8 bases short and J 8 bases short, with 15 bases between. The CDR3 coding sequence is TGTGCCAGCGCTAGGGAGGGGATCGGCTACACCTTC. Protein: CASAREGIGYTF.

The chain links TRBV13 to TRBJ1-4; D unresolved. V gave up 3 bases and J gave up 5 bases, with 4 bases separating them. The germline CDR1 and CDR2 sequences are PRHDT and FYEKMQ (reference sequence). The CDR3 totals 12 residues. The CDR3 DNA sequence: TGTGCCAGCAGCTTGCGAAATGAAAAACTGTTTTTT. This sequence encodes CASSLRNEKLFF.

The chain joins TRBV29-1 to TRBJ1-2; TRBD1 agrees at 7 bases. V shed 3 bases, J shed 8 bases, and the junction held 9 bases outside the gene matches. Germline V gene lookup returns CDR1 SQVTM and CDR2 ANQGSEA. This CDR3 is 13 amino acids long. CDR3: CSVEGGDSSGYTF. The CDR3 DNA sequence: TGCAGCGTTGAGGGAGGGGACAGCTCGGGCTACACCTTC.

The V call is TRBV18, the J call TRBJ2-7, with a possible D match to TRBD2 (5 bases). The V end was cut by 4 bases, the J end by 0 bases, with 16 bases between. CDR1 is KGHSH, CDR2 LQKENI, per germline. The CDR3 is 16 amino acids. CDR3 in DNA: TGTGCCAGCTCACTCCGCGTAGCGCCCAGCTCCTACGAGCAGTACTTC. Amino acid sequence: CASSLRVAPSSYEQYF.

This chain joins TRBV13 and TRBJ2-5, with no clear D. The germline V and J ends were trimmed by 2 bases and 5 bases, with 15 bases remaining between them. The CDR3 totals 15 residues. Looked up from germline, CDR1 is PRHDT and CDR2 is FYEKMQ (reference sequence). The DNA of the CDR3 is TGTGCCAGCAGCTTACGTGGATCCCGAGAGGAGACCCAGTACTTC. Translating gives CASSLRGSREETQYF. The whole variable domain, filled in from reference TRBV13 and TRBJ2-5, reads AAGVIQSPRHLIKEKRETATLKCYPIPRHDTVYWYQQGPGQDPQFLISFYEKMQSDKGSIPDRFSAQQFSDYHSELNMSSLELGDSALYFCASSLRGSREETQYFGPGTRLLVL.

The chain employs TRBV7-8 and TRBJ1-2; D gene unclear. Trimming took off 0 bases at V and 4 bases at J, with 6 bases between the two ends. The germline V gene encodes CDR1 SGHVS and CDR2 FQNEAQ. CDR3 size: 13 residues. The chain's CDR3 is CASSLAAGYGYTF. The CDR3, as DNA: TGTGCCAGCAGCTTAGCGGCAGGCTATGGCTACACCTTC.

The chain employs TRBV12-5 and TRBJ2-3; 14 nucleotides match TRBD2. This CDR3 region has 16 residues. The germline V gene has CDR1 LGHNT and CDR2 FRNRAP. J was trimmed by 1 base and V by 5 bases; bases with no gene match: 2. As DNA, the CDR3 is TGTGCTAGTGGTCCGGGACTAGCGGGGGGCACAGATACGCAGTATTTT. Protein product: CASGPGLAGGTDTQYF.

The gene calls are TRBV10-3 and TRBJ1-2; no clear D. The CDR3 has 13 amino acids. The ends were cut back, 7 bases at V and 3 bases at J, with 12 bases in the middle. Germline CDR1 ENHRY, CDR2 SYGVKD. CDR3 nucleotide sequence: TGTGCCATCAAGAACGGACCCTACTATGGCTACACCTTC. This encodes CAIKNGPYYGYTF.

V usage is TRBV5-1 and J usage is TRBJ2-2; D possibly matches TRBD1 or TRBD2 (5 bases each). The CDR3 has 15 amino acids. Per germline, CDR1 SGHRS and CDR2 YFSETQ. V dropped 4 bases and J dropped 3 bases, with 13 bases sitting between them. The DNA for the CDR3 is TGCGCCAGCAGCGCCGGGACGACAGACACCGGGGAGCTGTTTTTT. It is translated as CASSAGTTDTGELFF.

The V and J genes are TRBV19 and TRBJ2-7; D is possibly TRBD1 (7 bases). The CDR3 covers 13 residues. With 4 bases removed from V and 7 bases from J, the gap between germline ends came to 14 bases. The germline CDR1 and CDR2 sequences are LNHDA and SQIVND (reference sequence). In DNA, the CDR3 is TGTGCCAGTAGTACCAGGGGGGTTTCGGAGCAGTACTTC. Translated: CASSTRGVSEQYF.

The chain recombines TRBV5-1 with TRBJ1-2; the match to TRBD1 covers 11 bases. The V and J ends lost 4 bases and 4 bases, in that order; junction bases with no gene match: 9. Germline V gene sequence: CDR1 SGHRS, CDR2 YFSETQ. This CDR3 region has 16 residues. CDR3 nucleotides: TGCGCCAGCAGCGAGGGACAGGGGGTTTATGGCTATGGCTACACCTTC. The encoded protein is CASSEGQGVYGYGYTF.

V is TRBV13 and J is TRBJ1-2, with 9 bases lining up with TRBD1. Germline lookup yields CDR1 PRHDT and CDR2 FYEKMQ (reference sequence). J was trimmed by 7 bases and V by 5 bases; bases with no gene match: 5. This CDR3 has 13 amino acids. CDR3 DNA sequence: TGTGCCAGCAGCCCCGCACAGGGGGCTGGCTACACCTTC. The encoded protein is CASSPAQGAGYTF.

The genes are TRBV19 and TRBJ2-5; D is undetermined. This CDR3 spans 13 amino acids. Germline CDR1 is LNHDA and CDR2 is SQIVND (reference sequence). The V gene lost 5 bases and the J gene lost 3 bases, with 10 bases spanning the gap. The CDR3 sequence: CASSRRGEETQYF. The CDR3, as DNA: TGTGCCAGTAGTCGGAGAGGAGAAGAGACCCAGTACTTC.

The V call is TRBV6-5, the J call TRBJ1-1; maybe TRBD1 (5 bases). Germline V gene data show CDR1 as MNHEY and CDR2 as SVGAGI. V gave up 6 bases and J gave up 1 base, with 15 bases separating them. The length of the CDR3 is 15 residues. CDR3 loop: CASRPYRRENTEAFF. DNA of the CDR3: TGTGCCAGCAGGCCCTACAGGCGCGAGAACACTGAAGCTTTCTTT.

The chain has TRBV19 and TRBJ2-3, with D tentatively TRBD1 (5 bases). The CDR3 spans 14 residues. With 7 bases removed from V and 3 bases from J, the gap between germline ends came to 14 bases. Looked up from germline, CDR1 is LNHDA and CDR2 is SQIVND (reference sequence). The chain's CDR3 is CASTQGSRTDTQYF. The CDR3 coding sequence is TGTGCCAGTACCCAGGGAAGTAGAACAGATACGCAGTATTTT.